The 3 T cell receptor beta chains in this list originate from one sample, sequenced in a study of beta chain features in type 1 diabetes (dated by TCRdb to 2017 to 2018). The research as a whole found: Type 1 diabetes patients showed a moderate but significant shortening of TCRB CDR3 length in all four CD4+ subsets.

Their recognized antigens are unknown. Receptors were amplified or captured by the immunoSEQ multiplex PCR assay. All of the isolated RNA was reverse transcribed with the High Capacity cDNA Reverse Transcription Kit, so expressed TCRB transcripts were sequenced. Not all clones reach the TCRdb copy of this immuneACCESS table, which keeps in-frame sequences only. Checked studies attribute under half of the gap to unresolved V genes and leave the rest unexplained. The sample contains 640,000 or so clones, 13% of them found a single time. Clones ranked in the top ten supply 0.02% to 0.025% of the sample. The sequenced material came from naive CD4+ T cells from blood. The sample's cell subset or site label is to be understood as: true naive CD4+ T cells. Receptor source: a man aged 18 to 29 with type 1 diabetes.

This clone showed up just a few times. This chain uses TRBV10-3 with TRBJ1-1, with TRBD1 identical over 7 bases. This CDR3 is 14 amino acids long. Trimming at V came to 6 bases and at J to 1 base, leaving 5 bases not matched to a gene. Germline CDR1 is ENHRY and CDR2 is SYGVKD. This chain's CDR3 is CAIRGTEGNTEAFF. The CDR3 nucleotides are TGTGCCATCAGGGGGACAGAAGGGAACACTGAAGCTTTCTTT.

This clone was counted a few times. This rearrangement joins TRBV10-3 to TRBJ1-2, with TRBD1 matching 7 bases. J lost 4 bases, V lost 4 bases, and 6 bases had no gene match. Germline loops: CDR1 ENHRY, CDR2 SYGVKD. The CDR3 covers 14 residues. CDR3 protein: CAISGDSVFYGYTF. The CDR3 nucleotides read TGTGCCATCAGTGGGGACAGTGTGTTCTATGGCTACACCTTC.

This chain joins TRBV2 and TRBJ2-5; D is possibly TRBD1 or TRBD2 (5 bases each). Trimming removed 3 bases at V and 9 bases at J, with 14 bases between. This CDR3 is 13 amino acids long. CDR1 is SNHLY, CDR2 FYNNEI, per germline. The CDR3 DNA reads TGTGCCAGCAGTGAGACAGTTACGCGGGCCCAGTACTTC. Protein product: CASSETVTRAQYF.